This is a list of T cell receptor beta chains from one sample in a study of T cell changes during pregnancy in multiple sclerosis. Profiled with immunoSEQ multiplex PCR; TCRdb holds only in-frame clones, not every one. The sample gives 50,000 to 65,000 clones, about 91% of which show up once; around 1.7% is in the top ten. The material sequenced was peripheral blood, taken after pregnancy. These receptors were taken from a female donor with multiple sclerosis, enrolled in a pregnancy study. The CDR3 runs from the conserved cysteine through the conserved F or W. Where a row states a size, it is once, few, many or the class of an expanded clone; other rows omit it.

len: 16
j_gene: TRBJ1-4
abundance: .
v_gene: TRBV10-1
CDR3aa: CASSAGRRGANEKLFF

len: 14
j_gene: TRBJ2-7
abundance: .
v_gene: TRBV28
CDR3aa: CASSGGGGAGEQYF

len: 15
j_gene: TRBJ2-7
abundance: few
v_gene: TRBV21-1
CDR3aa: CASSTQLGGIYEQYF

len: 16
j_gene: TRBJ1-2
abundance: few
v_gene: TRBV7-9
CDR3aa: CASSPPAGRGAYGYTF

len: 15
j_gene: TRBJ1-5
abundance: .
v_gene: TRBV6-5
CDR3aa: CASSYDGHNFQPQHF

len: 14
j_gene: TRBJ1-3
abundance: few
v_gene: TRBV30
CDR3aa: CAWTPGHSGNTIYF

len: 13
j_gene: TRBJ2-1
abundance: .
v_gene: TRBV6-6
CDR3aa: CASRGDRYNEQFF

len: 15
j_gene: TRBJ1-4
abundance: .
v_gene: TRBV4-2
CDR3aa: CASSRGDRTNEKLFF

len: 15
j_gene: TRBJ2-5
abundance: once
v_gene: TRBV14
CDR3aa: CASSQLQGGQETQYF

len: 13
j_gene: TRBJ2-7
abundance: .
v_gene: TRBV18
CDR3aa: CASSRTIRYEQYF

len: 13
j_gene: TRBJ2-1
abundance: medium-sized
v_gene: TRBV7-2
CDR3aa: CASSFWGGHEQFF

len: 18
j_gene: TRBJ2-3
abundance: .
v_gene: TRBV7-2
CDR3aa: CASSLQPWSGGDTDTQYF

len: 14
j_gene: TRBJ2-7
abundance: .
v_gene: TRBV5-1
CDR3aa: CASSLKTGNHEQYF

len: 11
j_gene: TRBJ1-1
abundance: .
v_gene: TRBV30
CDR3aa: CAWSVQEGAFF

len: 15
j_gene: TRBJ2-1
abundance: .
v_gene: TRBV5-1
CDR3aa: CASSYGGAYYNEQFF

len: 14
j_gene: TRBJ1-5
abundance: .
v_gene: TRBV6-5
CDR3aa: CASSERQSNQPQHF

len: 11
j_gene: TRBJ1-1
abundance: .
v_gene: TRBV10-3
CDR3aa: CAISAERTAFF

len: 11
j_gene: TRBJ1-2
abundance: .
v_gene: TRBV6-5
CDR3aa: CASSYRGGYTF

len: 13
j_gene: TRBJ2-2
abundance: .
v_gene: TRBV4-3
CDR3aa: CASSLDRAGELFF

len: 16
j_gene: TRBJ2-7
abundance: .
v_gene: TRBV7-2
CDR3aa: CASSYGQRGQPYEQYF

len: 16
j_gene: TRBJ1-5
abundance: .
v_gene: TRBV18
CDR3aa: CASSPTGGRSNQPQHF

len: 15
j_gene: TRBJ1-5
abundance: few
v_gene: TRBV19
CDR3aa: CASRPDRARNQPQHF

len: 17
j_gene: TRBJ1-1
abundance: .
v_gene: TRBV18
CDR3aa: CASSPPWHRGENTEAFF

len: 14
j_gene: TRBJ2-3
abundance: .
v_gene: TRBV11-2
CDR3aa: CASSLWGGTDTQYF

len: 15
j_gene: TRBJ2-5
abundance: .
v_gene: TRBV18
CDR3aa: CASSPLGQGQETQYF

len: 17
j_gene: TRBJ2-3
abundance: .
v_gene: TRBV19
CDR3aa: CASSIDPPSGGRDTQYF

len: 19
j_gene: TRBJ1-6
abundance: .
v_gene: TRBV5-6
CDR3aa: CASSGGTGLYSTYNSPLHF

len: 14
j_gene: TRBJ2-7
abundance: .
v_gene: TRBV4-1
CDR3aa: CASSQRSGWDEQYF

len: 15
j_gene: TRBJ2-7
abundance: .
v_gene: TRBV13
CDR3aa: CASSLGPGRGYEQYF

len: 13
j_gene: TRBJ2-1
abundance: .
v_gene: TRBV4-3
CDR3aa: CASSQDSYNEQFF

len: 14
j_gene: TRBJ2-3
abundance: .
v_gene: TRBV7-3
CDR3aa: CASSLIGGTDTQYF

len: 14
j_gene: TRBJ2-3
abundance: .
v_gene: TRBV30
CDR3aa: CAWGERVSTDTQYF

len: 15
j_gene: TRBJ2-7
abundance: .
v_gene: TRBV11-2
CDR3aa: CASSPLGASVHEQYF

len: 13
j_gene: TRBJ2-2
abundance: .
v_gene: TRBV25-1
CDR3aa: CASSARFTGELFF

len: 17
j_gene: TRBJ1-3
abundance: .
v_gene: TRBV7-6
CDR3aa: CASSSPGVAWGGNTIYF

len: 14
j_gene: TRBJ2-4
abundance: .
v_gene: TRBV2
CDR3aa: CASSERLRGSIQYF

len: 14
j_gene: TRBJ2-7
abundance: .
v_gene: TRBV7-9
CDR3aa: CASSLSGFAYEQYF

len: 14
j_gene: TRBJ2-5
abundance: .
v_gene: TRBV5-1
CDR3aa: CASSLVPDQETQYF

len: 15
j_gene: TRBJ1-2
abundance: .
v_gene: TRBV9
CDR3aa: CASSYSGTGIYGYTF

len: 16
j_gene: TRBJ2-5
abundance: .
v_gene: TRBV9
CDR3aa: CASSVGSGGGQETQYF